The entry below describes one T cell receptor (beta chain). This clonotype was observed many times. No antigen is known for it. Base-call qualities are not available, and no considerably larger clone is one nucleotide away. The hyperthyroidism patients were between 18 and 65 years old and newly diagnosed, with a disease duration of less than 2 months. Any patient with an uncontrolled infection, another autoimmune disease, pregnancy or lactation was excluded. Diagnoses were established on the basis of clinical symptoms, serum thyroxine and TRAb, thyroid ultrasound, and orbital computed tomography. Blood from progressor patients was collected at the time of first diagnosis with hyperthyroidism, before any ophthalmopathy symptoms had appeared. PBMCs were isolated from roughly 10 ml of fresh peripheral blood by Ficoll-Paque density gradient centrifugation. Progressor patients were initially diagnosed with Graves' hyperthyroidism and developed ophthalmopathy during follow-up. Trizol reagent was used to extract total RNA, and RNA quality was then checked on an Agilent 2100 Bioanalyzer.

The data were obtained in a study of T cells in Graves' hyperthyroidism and ophthalmopathy (dated by TCRdb to the late 2010s). Broadly, across the study: Peripheral blood samples were taken at the time of initial diagnosis, prior to any treatment. To identify TCR V-J signatures that set the groups apart, the researchers used a discovery cohort of approximately 98 patients, made up of 40 to 45 with Graves' ophthalmopathy and some 60 with stable Graves' hyperthyroidism. According to the paper, TCR Vbeta CDR3 sequencing was carried out on 135 peripheral blood samples, which came from fewer than 50 ophthalmopathy, roughly 75 hyperthyroidism and approximately 17 progressor patients. In six Graves' hyperthyroidism patients, the study also compared T-cell repertoires from thyroid tissue with T-cell repertoires from blood. After sampling, hyperthyroidism patients received methimazole starting at 30 mg daily, and ophthalmopathy patients received high-dose intravenous methylprednisolone. The 90 or so discovery patients were randomly split 7:3 into training and test sets. Prospective prediction of ophthalmopathy was tested in an independent validation cohort of some 20 hyperthyroidism patients and approximately 17 patients who later progressed to ophthalmopathy. Study-level results and caveats: Sample size was not statistically predetermined, and blinding of investigators to group allocation was not performed. A 13 V-J signature model separated ophthalmopathy from stable hyperthyroidism, with roughly 88% sensitivity and about 81% specificity in cross-validation and 80%/75% in testing. In validation, the model predicted progression to ophthalmopathy a median of roughly six months before onset, with roughly 70% sensitivity and about 72% specificity. Most expanded thyroid clonotypes (frequency above 0.001) were also found in blood, which suggests that blood repertoires may mirror thyroid immune responses.

The germline V gene encodes CDR1 DFQATT and CDR2 SNEGSKA (reference sequence). V sheds 3 bases and J sheds 1 base, leaving 7 bases between their ends. The CDR3 holds 13 amino acids from the cysteine to the phenylalanine. Only the CDR3 region is kept as DNA, spanning 39 bases read in frame from base 1. The TCR beta CDR3 regions were amplified from the RNA transcripts. The TCR CDR3 was subjected to a first round of RT-PCR using the HTBI primer set and the Qiagen OneStep RT-PCR kit. Libraries were constructed in a second round of multiplex PCR, after which size selection and purification were performed. Sequencing of the libraries was done on an Illumina HiSeq2000 using paired-end 100 bp reads. The authors processed their data as follows. SOAPnuke was used to process the raw data, throwing out any read that contained adapters or uncalled bases, had a mean Phred below 15, or lacked an exact constant-primer or identifier match. High-quality paired reads were merged using COPE v1.2.5, and each unique nucleotide sequence was defined as a clonotype. Clonotypes were aligned to IMGT TRBV, TRBD and TRBJ reference segments using MiTCR v1.1. Only V-J combinations with frequency above 0.0001, covering 99% to 99.2% of repertoires, were analysed. A TCS score was defined as the ratio of F50 (clonal expansion) to E x V (chaos), with BLOSUM62-based TCRdist applied between CDR3 peptides within each V-J. Welch's t-statistics and random forest reduced 500 to 550 V-J features to some 14, which were used in a naive Bayes classifier (R e1071). TCRdb handled the public reads itself, with Q25 trimming in fastp and clone calling in MiXCR, and kept productive beta chains. Every CDR3 protein is listed once, alongside the most common genes and DNA of its rows. The V and J calls reflect TCRdb's pipeline rather than the authors' work. The table for this sample lists fewer than 300,000 distinct CDR3 sequences; 15% of them were counted only once. Around 30% of the sample comes from the top ten.

Sequencing was carried out using blood. This clonotype was sampled from a woman in her fifties or sixties with Graves' hyperthyroidism that later progressed to Graves' ophthalmopathy. The sequence is built from TRBV20-1 and TRBJ2-4; a confident D gene designation cannot be given. CDR3 sequence: CSARPFAKNIQYF. The nucleotide sequence is given as TGCAGTGCTAGGCCCTTTGCCAAAAACATTCAGTACTTC.